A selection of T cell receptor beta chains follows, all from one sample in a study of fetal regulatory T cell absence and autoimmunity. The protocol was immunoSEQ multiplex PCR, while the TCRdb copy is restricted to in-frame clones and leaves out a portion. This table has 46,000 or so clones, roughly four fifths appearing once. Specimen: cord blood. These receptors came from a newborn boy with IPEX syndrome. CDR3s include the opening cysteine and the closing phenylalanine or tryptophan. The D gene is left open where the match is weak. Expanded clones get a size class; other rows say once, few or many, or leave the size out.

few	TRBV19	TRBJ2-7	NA	TGTGCCAGTAGTCCCTCTAGCGACACCTACGAGCAGTACTTC	CASSPSSDTYEQYF
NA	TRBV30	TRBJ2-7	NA	TGTGCCTGGACCCCCCTAACTTGGGTTACCTACGAGCAGTACTTC	CAWTPLTWVTYEQYF
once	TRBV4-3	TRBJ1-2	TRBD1	TGCGCCAGCAGCCAAGAACGCACAGGGGGAAACTATGGCTACACCTTC	CASSQERTGGNYGYTF
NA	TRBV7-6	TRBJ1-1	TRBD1	TGTGCCAGCAGCTTTTTCACAGGGGATGAGACTGAAGCTTTCTTT	CASSFFTGDETEAFF
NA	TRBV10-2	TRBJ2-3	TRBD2	TGCGCCAGCAGGGGACTAGCGGGCACAGATACGCAGTATTTT	CASRGLAGTDTQYF
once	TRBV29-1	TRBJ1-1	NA	TGCAGCGTCAATGCGGGATGGGGGAACACTGAAGCTTTCTTT	CSVNAGWGNTEAFF
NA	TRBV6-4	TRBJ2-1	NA	TGTGCCAGCAGTAGGGAGCAGTTCTTC	CASSREQFF
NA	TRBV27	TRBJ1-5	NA	TGTGCCAGCAGTTTATCCGGACGGTCGAGCCAGCATTTT	CASSLSGRSSQHF
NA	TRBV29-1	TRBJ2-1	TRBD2	TGCAGCGTTGAAGAGCTAGCGGGATCCGGCGAAGCCAATGAGCAGTTCTTC	CSVEELAGSGEANEQFF
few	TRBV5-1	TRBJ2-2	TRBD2	TGCGCCAGCAGCCGGACTAGCGGGGAGCTGTTTTTT	CASSRTSGELFF
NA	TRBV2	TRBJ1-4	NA	TGTGCCAGCTATGCCGGGACTCCGGAAGAAAAACTGTTTTTT	CASYAGTPEEKLFF
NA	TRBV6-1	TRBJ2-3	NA	TGTGCCAGCAGTGGGGGCAGCACAGATACGCAGTATTTT	CASSGGSTDTQYF
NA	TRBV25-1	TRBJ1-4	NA	TGTGCCAGCAGTTTAAGGGGACGGAATGAAAAACTGTTTTTT	CASSLRGRNEKLFF
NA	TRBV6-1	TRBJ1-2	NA	TGTGCCAGCAGTGCGGGGCTCTATGGCTACACCTTC	CASSAGLYGYTF
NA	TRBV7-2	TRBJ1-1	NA	TGTGCCAGCAGCTTCGGTAGGGGCGCCGGCACTGAAGCTTTCTTT	CASSFGRGAGTEAFF
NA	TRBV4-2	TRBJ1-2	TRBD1	TGTGCCAGCAGCCAAGGGACAGGGGGCTATGGCTACACCTTC	CASSQGTGGYGYTF
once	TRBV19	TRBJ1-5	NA	TGTGCCAGTAGTTCCTCCCCTCGGGGGGGCAATCAGCCCCAGCATTTT	CASSSSPRGGNQPQHF
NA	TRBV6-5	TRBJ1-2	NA	TGTGCCAGCAGTTACTGGGGGGGCGCGGGTATGAGCTACACCTTC	CASSYWGGAGMSYTF
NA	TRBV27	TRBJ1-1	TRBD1	TGTGCCAGCACTAATACAGGGGGCACTGAAGCTTTCTTT	CASTNTGGTEAFF
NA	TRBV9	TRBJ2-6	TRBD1	TGTGCCAGCAGCGTAGATGGGACAGGGGGAATCTCTGGGGCCAACGTCCTGACTTTC	CASSVDGTGGISGANVLTF
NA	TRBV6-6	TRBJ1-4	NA	TGTGCCAGCAGTTTGAATGCCGGAGCTGAAAAACTGTTTTTT	CASSLNAGAEKLFF
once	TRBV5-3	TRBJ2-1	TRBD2	TGTGCCAGAAGCCAGAGACTAGCGGGGATCTACAATGAGCAGTTCTTC	CARSQRLAGIYNEQFF
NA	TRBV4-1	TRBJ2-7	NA	TGCGCCAGCAGCCAAGAGACAGACTACGAGCAGTACTTC	CASSQETDYEQYF
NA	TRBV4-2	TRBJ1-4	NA	TGTGCCAGCAGCCAAGATAACGGGGCAACTAATGAAAAACTGTTTTTT	CASSQDNGATNEKLFF
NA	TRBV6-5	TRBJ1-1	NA	TGTGCCAGCAGTAGGGCCTTCTCAGTAAGCGAAGCTTTCTTT	CASSRAFSVSEAFF
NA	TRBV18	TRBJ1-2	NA	TGTGCCAGCTCACCGGACACTAACTATGGCTACACCTTC	CASSPDTNYGYTF
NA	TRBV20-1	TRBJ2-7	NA	TGCAGTGCTAGCGGGGCCTACGAGCAGTACTTC	CSASGAYEQYF
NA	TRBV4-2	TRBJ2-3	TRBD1	TGTGCCAGCAGCCGGGTGGACAGGGGGACTAGCACAGATACGCAGTATTTT	CASSRVDRGTSTDTQYF
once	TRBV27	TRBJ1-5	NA	TGTGCCAGCAGACCCGCCAGGAACCGCAATCAGCCCCAGCATTTT	CASRPARNRNQPQHF
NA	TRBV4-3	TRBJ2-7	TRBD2	TGCGCCAGCAGCCAAGCCCCCACTAGCGGGGGGCTTCCATACGAGCAGTACTTC	CASSQAPTSGGLPYEQYF
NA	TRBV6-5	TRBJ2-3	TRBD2	TGTGCCAGCAGCCCTAGCGGGGGGGCTGCAGATACGCAGTATTTT	CASSPSGGAADTQYF
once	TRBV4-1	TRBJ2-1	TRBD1	TGCGCCAGCAGCCAGGACAGGGGAAGAGGCAATGAGCAGTTCTTC	CASSQDRGRGNEQFF
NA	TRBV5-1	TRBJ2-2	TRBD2	TGCGCCAGCAGCTTGGGACTAGCGGGGCCGAACACCGGGGAGCTGTTTTTT	CASSLGLAGPNTGELFF
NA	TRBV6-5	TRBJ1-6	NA	TGTGCCAGCAGACAGGGTTTAAGTTCACCCCTCCACTTT	CASRQGLSSPLHF
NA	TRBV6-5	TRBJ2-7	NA	TGTGCCAGCAGTGTCAGGTACCCATACGAGCAGTACTTC	CASSVRYPYEQYF
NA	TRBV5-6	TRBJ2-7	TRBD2	TGTGCCAGCAGCTCCCCGGGTAGCGGGGGCTTTAGCTCCTACGAGCAGTACTTC	CASSSPGSGGFSSYEQYF
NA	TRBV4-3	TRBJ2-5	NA	TGCGCCAGCAGCCAAGGGCCGCAAGAGACCCAGTACTTC	CASSQGPQETQYF
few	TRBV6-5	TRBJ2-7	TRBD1	TGTGCCAGCAGGCCAGACAGGGGAGAATACTACGAGCAGTACTTC	CASRPDRGEYYEQYF
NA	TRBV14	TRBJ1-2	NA	TGTGCCAGCAGCCAAGCAGGGAGGAATGGCTACACCTTC	CASSQAGRNGYTF
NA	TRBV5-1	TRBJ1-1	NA	TGCGCCAGCAGCTCGTTACAGGGTATGAACACTGAAGCTTTCTTT	CASSSLQGMNTEAFF
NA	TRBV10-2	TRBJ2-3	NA	TGCGCCAGCAACCTACTAGGGGGGCCGTGGGATACGCAGTATTTT	CASNLLGGPWDTQYF
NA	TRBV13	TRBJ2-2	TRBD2	TGTGCCAGCAGCTTGGGATGGCGGGGGACCACCCTCTGGGAGCTGTTTTTT	CASSLGWRGTTLWELFF
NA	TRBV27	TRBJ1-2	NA	TGTGCCAGCAGTCCCCAGGGTCTAGCTAACTATGGCTACACCTTC	CASSPQGLANYGYTF
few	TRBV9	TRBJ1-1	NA	TGTGCCAGCTCCCTCCAGGGAACTGAAGCTTTCTTT	CASSLQGTEAFF
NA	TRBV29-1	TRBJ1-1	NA	TGCAGCGTTGATCGGGGGGCCGATCGAGCTTTCTTT	CSVDRGADRAFF
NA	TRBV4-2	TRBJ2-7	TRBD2	TGTGCCAGCAGCCAAGATAGCGGGAGATTCACCTACGAGCAGTACTTC	CASSQDSGRFTYEQYF
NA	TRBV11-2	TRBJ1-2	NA	TGTGCCAGCAGCTTAGAGGGCAGCTATGGCTACACCTTC	CASSLEGSYGYTF